The present TCR beta chain was sequenced within a study of blood T cell repertoires in COVID-19. About the study: Both acute and convalescent COVID-19 samples were obtained from the United States, Italy and Spain. Sample material is recorded as cDNA or gDNA derived from T cells, B-cell-depleted T cells, or PBMCs.

Authors' data handling: Amplification of reference gene primers was used by the study to estimate nucleated cell counts. Produced via immunoSEQ multiplex PCR; TCRdb's table is partial and in-frame only. V, J and clone size were drawn from that table, and D and trimming were deduced from the DNA. The sample shows some 110,000 clones, 75% to 85% of them seen only once. The germline gives CDR1 SQVTM, CDR2 ANQGSEA. This CDR3 is 16 amino acids long. J gave up 0 bases and V 0 bases, and 4 bases lay outside the gene matches. This clone was recorded a few times. Sequencing was carried out using peripheral blood. This clonotype originated in a woman between 65 and 79 years old with acute or convalescent COVID-19. This sequence joins TRBV29-1 and TRBJ2-1; 8 bases match TRBD2. For the CDR3, the DNA is TGCAGCGTTGAAGATGGAGCGGGAGTCTCCTACAATGAGCAGTTCTTC. The encoded protein is CSVEDGAGVSYNEQFF.